This T cell receptor beta chain was found in a study of cytomegalovirus exposure and HLA in healthy donors (dated by TCRdb to about 2017). With regard to the full study: According to an earlier analysis of 450 to 650 of the donors, roughly 180 million T cells yielded over 90 million unique TCR beta sequences and about 300 Gb of sequence data. Both class I and class II loci were covered by HLA typing, at four-digit resolution. A later analysis re-examined previously published TCR beta repertoires from several hundred donors and added high-resolution HLA genotyping to investigate patterns of TCR occurrence. Among the 398 genotyped donors, around 81% belonged to the genetic ancestry cluster associated with self-reported Caucasian donors. The study used immunosequencing to profile the T cell repertoires of 666 subjects and linked those repertoires to cytomegalovirus serostatus. Donor age, sex, ethnicity and CMV serostatus were collected together with the repertoire data. Every repertoire in the discovery cohort had been generated on one and the same sequencing platform. On average, 235,054 unique TCR beta nucleotide sequences were sequenced per donor among about 400 genotyped donors of the cohort, with 15% to 20% of those sequences being non-productive. The later analysis used no new phenotypic data to find candidate immune exposures, relying instead on TCR beta sequences and their occurrence across donors. An earlier analysis of around 540 of the donors applied high-throughput TCR beta sequencing to assess whether each TCR beta V gene segment acted as functional or pseudogenic. About five DR-DQ haplotypes were handled as single units for association and clustering because linkage in the cohort was strong. Genome-wide SNP genotypes for about 60% of the 666 donors were used in a later genetic analysis, which treated that subset as a discovery cohort. To predict cytomegalovirus infection status, the study combined high-throughput TCR immunosequencing, statistical association of individual TCRs with disease status, and machine learning. A separate validation cohort of 100 to 150 different subjects was used in addition to the roughly 620-subject first cohort. The study aimed to test whether cataloging public T cell receptors could reveal signatures of past pathogen exposure. The number of typed donors differed by locus: roughly 629-630 for A, B, C, DRB1 and DQB1; some 500 for DQA1; approximately 600 for DPA1; and 400 to 480 for DPB1. An early release that covered some 640 HLA-typed donors contained about 300 gigabases of sequencing data and about 93 million unique TCR sequences. On the study overall, not on this receptor specifically: Assigning TCR associations to individual alleles was difficult when HLA alleles, especially DR and DQ, strongly co-occurred. The study listed 150 to 200 TCR beta chains as associated with cytomegalovirus. The classifier was reported to diagnose cytomegalovirus status with high specificity and sensitivity in both the original cohort and the validation cohort. The authors suggested that the approach could potentially be extended to other disease states and immunological phenotypes. In a later analysis, most CMV-associated TCR beta chains were found to appear HLA-restricted, with HLA associations seemingly driven largely by CMV exposure. Immune exposure information for the cohort was limited to CMV serostatus. The earlier analysis of about 600 of the donors excluded some 15 rarely observed V segments, including chromosome 9 orphons, because counts were too low. A further reported finding was that TCR beta sequences accurately predicted the HLA-A and HLA-B alleles for most subjects in the first cohort. Some IMGT-functional V segments, including TRBV6-2 and TRBV6-3, could not be told apart with the 87-base-pair reads, so those segments were excluded. Correlated functional status among segregating V segments might be attributable to linkage disequilibrium, but an unknown experimental factor could not be ruled out. A cluster of highly shared sequence variants was judged likely to represent a technical artifact of the sequencing pipeline. Most TCR sequences were observed very rarely across donors, whereas some public TCRs were present in many individuals. A later analysis found that TCR association rates varied across HLA loci, with DRB1 alleles showing the most associated TCRs and HLA-C alleles the fewest. Sequencing depth was assumed to be roughly uniform across donors in the presence/absence analyses, though that assumption may not hold. A later analysis found that HLA-associated TCR beta chains were more clonally expanded and had lower generation probabilities than equally common non-associated chains. A few of the identified cytomegalovirus-associated TCR beta chains were confirmed in vitro to be specific for cytomegalovirus antigens. Specific HLA alleles were associated with more than 15,000 TCR beta sequences at a false discovery rate of 0.05 in a later analysis. In an earlier analysis of around 600 of the donors, most TCR beta V segments appeared in productive rearrangements about 87% or about 30% of the time, broadly matching IMGT annotations. In a later genetic analysis, a missense DCLRE1C variant was associated with V-gene and J-gene trimming of TCR beta chains, and the association was replicated in an independent cohort. In a later analysis, several top co-occurrence clusters were reported to appear linked to parvovirus B19, influenza, CMV and Epstein-Barr virus. Compared with the approximately 600-donor mean, donors in an Asian-associated ancestry cluster had fewer N-insertions in productive TCRs, according to a later genetic analysis. Because HLA typing was missing for some donors at each locus, association tests included only the typed subset. Only TCR beta chains were sequenced in this cohort, and the absence of alpha or paired-chain data limited detectable features.

Details on this clone: Its antigen has not been determined. The record has no base qualities; no much larger clone is one base away.

In total, 500 to 700 healthy bone marrow donors made up the cohort. Cohort members were all nominally healthy when sampled, although unrecorded immune exposures were likely present. The donor tested CMV seronegative and was one of the 352 seronegative cohort members. A peripheral blood sample was collected from each donor, and TCR beta sequencing was performed on peripheral blood mononuclear cells. The Qiagen DNeasy Blood Extraction Kit was used to extract genomic DNA from the blood cell samples. The library was obtained by the immunoSEQ multiplex PCR assay. For the multiplex PCR, a mixture combining 60 forward primers for TCR Vbeta segments and 13 reverse primers for TCR Jbeta segments was used. The CDR3 region of rearranged TCR beta genes was amplified from genomic DNA by a multiplex PCR assay. The amplified TCR beta libraries were sequenced on the Illumina HiSeq System as 87-base-pair reads. In the authors' own workflow: A later analysis counted 65 million to 90 million unique TCR beta chains across the 650 to 700 repertoires, and 10 million to 11 million of these chains were shared by at least two donors. Raw reads were error-corrected and collapsed into unique sequences with a nearest-neighbor algorithm that merged closely related sequences to remove PCR and sequencing errors. To assign V, D and J gene segments, CDR3 sequences were aligned to IMGT reference sequences. Each retained sequence needed at least a six-nucleotide match to both a V gene segment and a J gene segment. A rearrangement was called productive if the CDR3 had no stop codons and remained in frame with V and J, and every other rearrangement was called non-productive. Following IMGT convention, CDR3 was defined as the stretch from the second conserved V-encoded cysteine up to the conserved J-encoded phenylalanine. In an earlier analysis of 587 of the donors, sequences lacking an unambiguous match to a single V gene segment were excluded. In an earlier analysis of more than 500 of the donors, a V segment was called functional when productive rearrangements were above 56.7%, and segregating when the standard deviation between donors exceeded 5%. A statistical classification framework was built for diagnosing cytomegalovirus status from the catalog of TCR beta chain sequences. In a later analysis, V and J genes were assigned by comparing TCR nucleotide sequences against IMGT/GENE-DB human TR gene sequences. In a later analysis, CDR3 sequences and most-parsimonious VDJ recombination scenarios were assigned using the TCRdist pipeline. In a later analysis, every TCR beta chain was defined by the combination of its CDR3 amino acid sequence and its V-gene family, and reads without a unique V-gene family were dropped. In a later analysis, 500 to 650 highly shared, low-generation-probability nucleotide sequences were removed to address suspected cross-contamination and a sequencing artifact. For each public chain, a later analysis derived a clonal expansion index from normalized ranks of inferred template counts within each repertoire. In a later analysis, generation probabilities were computed using a VDJ recombination model fitted to out-of-frame rearrangements, and the results were checked against IGoR. In a later analysis, hypergeometric tests were used to score TCR-TCR, TCR-HLA and TCR-CMV co-occurrence, with a repertoire-size bias correction applied to TCR pairs. False discovery rates were estimated in a later analysis by permuting HLA or CMV assignments 20 times. In a later analysis, co-occurring TCRs were grouped using DBSCAN, with TCRdist sequence similarity added in when clustering inside HLA-allele-positive subsets. For co-occurrence clustering, repertoires with fewer than 30,000 or more than 120,000 public chains were excluded, along with five repertoires with anomalous nucleotide sharing. TCRdb obtained this table from immuneACCESS and retained in-frame rearrangements with V and J assigned. These tables miss some clones; where compared with another copy, unresolved V genes account for less than half of the shortfall, and the remainder is unexplained. V, J and clone size are taken as reported in that table, and D and trimming were inferred from the DNA itself. This sample has roughly 200,000 clones in its table, and roughly 90% of those were observed once. The ten largest clones take up around 0.31% of the sample.

The CDR3 sequence holds 15 residues, the cysteine and phenylalanine included. Solely the CDR3 DNA is kept, with 45 bases framed from the first base. From V the trimming removes 6 bases and from J it removes 6 bases, while the gene matches leave 14 bases of the junction unaccounted for. Taken from the germline V gene (reference sequence), the CDR1 and CDR2 loops are MNHEY and SMNVEV. This chain joins TRBV27 to TRBJ2-7; 7 junctional bases match TRBD2. The sequence was collected from a woman aged 25 to 39 in good health and CMV-seronegative. Sample: PBMCs. The CDR3 protein is CASSIGGGRRFEQYF. The DNA sequence is TGTGCCAGCAGCATTGGGGGGGGGAGAAGGTTCGAGCAGTACTTC.